The 22 T cell receptor beta chains presented below share a single source sample, sequenced in a study of blood T cell repertoires in COVID-19 (TCRdb year 2020). Library method: the immunoSEQ multiplex PCR assay. This immuneACCESS table, as held by TCRdb, lists in-frame sequences with V and J called but not all clones. Of the missing ones, under half trace to an unresolved V gene in checked studies; the others have no known cause. The sample contains fewer than 450,000 clones, approximately 89% of them found a single time. The top ten hold about 12% of the sample. Source material: peripheral blood. The receptor set was obtained from a woman in her forties or fifties with COVID-19, enrolled during active disease.

The V call is TRBV6-1, the J call TRBJ1-2, with D possibly TRBD1 on 5 matching bases. Germline V gives CDR1 MNHNS, CDR2 SASEGT. The CDR3 sequence is 15 residues long. V lost 0 bases to trimming and J lost 6 bases, with 14 bases between them. The CDR3 DNA sequence: TGTGCCAGCAGTGAAGCTGGGGGGAATTCGCATGGCTACACCTTC. Its protein product is CASSEAGGNSHGYTF.

The chain has TRBV10-3 and TRBJ1-1; weak D call: TRBD1 (5 bases). This CDR3 is 14 amino acids long. With 7 bases removed from V and 3 bases from J, the gap between germline ends came to 15 bases. The germline V gene has CDR1 ENHRY and CDR2 SYGVKD. CDR3: CAIKVGGGDTEAFF. CDR3 coding DNA: TGTGCCATCAAGGTCGGGGGAGGAGACACTGAAGCTTTCTTT.

This sequence joins TRBV5-1 and TRBJ1-4, with TRBD1 matching 7 bases. CDR1 is SGHRS and CDR2 is YFSETQ in the germline V gene. J gave up 7 bases and V 2 bases, and 5 bases lay outside the gene matches. There are 14 residues in the CDR3. CDR3 bases: TGCGCCAGCAGCTTATCGACAGGGTCTGAAAAACTGTTTTTT. Its translation is CASSLSTGSEKLFF.

This chain connects TRBV15 to TRBJ1-2, with 8 bases aligning to TRBD1. CDR3 size: 17 residues. Germline V gene lookup returns CDR1 LNHNV and CDR2 YYDKDF (reference sequence). V lost 3 bases, J lost 1 base, and 10 bases stayed unmatched. The CDR3 DNA sequence: TGTGCCACCAGCAGTCCGGGACAGGACCCGATTAACTATGGCTACACCTTC. Translating gives CATSSPGQDPINYGYTF.

The chain is built from TRBV5-4 and TRBJ2-3, with 13 bases identical to TRBD2. Trimming took 2 bases from V and 5 from J; bases not matched to a gene: 5. The germline gives CDR1 SGHNT, CDR2 YYREEE (reference sequence). The CDR3 is 16 amino acids. The CDR3 nucleotides are TGTGCCAGCAGCTTAGGGACTAGCGGGGAGCGAGATACGCAGTATTTT. The encoded protein is CASSLGTSGERDTQYF.

The rearrangement links TRBV28 to TRBJ1-6, with D hard to call. CDR1 is MDHEN, CDR2 SYDVKM, per germline. The CDR3 has 11 amino acids. V lost 6 bases and J 8 bases, leaving 5 bases between the germline ends. CDR3 coding DNA: TGTGCCAGCAGCGACTATTCACCCCTCCACTTT. This sequence encodes CASSDYSPLHF.

The chain employs TRBV2 and TRBJ2-7; 9 nucleotides agree with TRBD1. The CDR3 has 15 amino acids. The trim removed 3 bases at V and 0 bases at J, leaving 3 bases unmatched. Per the germline V gene, CDR1 is SNHLY and CDR2 is FYNNEI. CDR3 nucleotides: TGTGCCAGCAGTGACCCGGGACAGGGCTCCTACGAGCAGTACTTC. Its translation is CASSDPGQGSYEQYF.

The chain employs TRBV6-6 and TRBJ2-2; 8 positions agree with TRBD1. V lost 6 bases and J lost 6; bases outside the gene matches: 3. The germline CDR1 and CDR2 sequences are MNHNY and SVGAGI (reference sequence). The CDR3 is 13 amino acids. CDR3 nucleotides: TGTGCCAGCAGCCGACAGGGGTCCGGGGAGCTGTTTTTT. It translates to CASSRQGSGELFF.

V is TRBV27 and J is TRBJ1-1; a possible D gene is TRBD1 (5 bases). The V end was cut by 8 bases, the J end by 1 base, with 17 bases between. This CDR3 comprises 15 residues. Germline assignment: CDR1 MNHEY and CDR2 SMNVEV (reference sequence). CDR3 residues: CASVGRGGRNTEAFF. The CDR3 coding sequence is TGTGCCAGCGTGGGGAGGGGAGGAAGGAACACTGAAGCTTTCTTT.

This sequence joins TRBV7-3 and TRBJ1-4; D is unclear. Trimming pared 3 bases from V and 4 bases from J, leaving 9 bases between. The CDR3 has 14 residues. Per the germline V gene, CDR1 is SGHTA and CDR2 is FQGTGA. The CDR3, as DNA: TGTGCCAGCAGCTTGACGGGTAGTAATGAAAAACTGTTTTTT. Its translation is CASSLTGSNEKLFF.

J is TRBJ2-7 and V is TRBV27; D might be TRBD1 (6 bases). With 2 bases removed from V and 4 bases from J, the gap between germline ends came to 12 bases. CDR1 MNHEY and CDR2 SMNVEV come from the germline V gene (reference sequence). This CDR3 region has 14 residues. This chain's CDR3 is CASSLNRARYEQYF. The DNA for the CDR3 is TGTGCCAGCAGTTTAAACAGGGCAAGGTACGAGCAGTACTTC.

CDR3 sequence: CASTAQGDGTEAFF. The CDR3 bases are TGTGCCAGCACCGCCCAGGGGGATGGTACTGAAGCTTTCTTT. The chain links TRBV2 to TRBJ1-1, with 7 bases matching TRBD1. J was trimmed by 5 bases and V by 7 bases; bases with no gene match: 10. The CDR3 runs 14 residues. Germline V gene sequence: CDR1 SNHLY, CDR2 FYNNEI.

CDR3 DNA sequence: TGTGCCAGTAGTATAGGAGGGAGGTACGAGCAGTACTTC. It specifies CASSIGGRYEQYF. This rearrangement joins TRBV19 to TRBJ2-7; maybe TRBD2 (6 bases). V dropped 1 base and J dropped 4 bases, with 8 bases sitting between them. This CDR3 contains 13 residues. CDR1 is LNHDA and CDR2 is SQIVND in the germline V gene (reference sequence).

The J gene is TRBJ1-3, the V gene TRBV7-8; no clear D gene. The CDR3 is 14 amino acids. The V and J ends lost 5 bases and 1 base respectively, with 9 bases between them. Germline V gives CDR1 SGHVS, CDR2 FQNEAQ. Written as DNA, the CDR3 is TGTGCCAGCAGCCTTAGCCTTTCTGGAAACACCATATATTTT. The encoded protein is CASSLSLSGNTIYF.

This chain uses TRBV30 with TRBJ2-7; a weak D match, TRBD1 (5 bases). Germline V gene sequence: CDR1 GTSNPN, CDR2 SVGIG (reference sequence). The CDR3 has 13 residues. The ends were cut back, 0 bases at V and 0 bases at J, with 6 bases in the middle. The CDR3 DNA is TGTGCCTGGAGTGTACAGGCCTCCTACGAGCAGTACTTC. Protein product: CAWSVQASYEQYF.

The chain uses TRBV27 and TRBJ1-4, with D possibly being TRBD1 (5 bases). Trimming stripped 6 bases from V and 5 bases from J, with 19 bases between. The CDR3 is 16 amino acids. Germline CDR1 MNHEY, CDR2 SMNVEV (reference sequence). The DNA for the CDR3 is TGTGCCAGCAGGCGTACCGGGGGGGGATCAAATGAAAAACTGTTTTTT. It yields the protein CASRRTGGGSNEKLFF.

The rearrangement joins TRBV5-6 to TRBJ1-4; D is ambiguous. The CDR3 runs 14 residues. V was shortened by 4 bases and J by 8 bases, with 15 bases between the two germline ends. Germline V gives CDR1 SGHDT, CDR2 YYEEEE. The CDR3 DNA reads TGTGCCAGCAGCCGCAGAGGGATTCGGGAAAAACTGTTTTTT. Protein sequence: CASSRRGIREKLFF. Based on the CDR3 plus reference TRBV5-6 and TRBJ1-4, the full variable domain is DAGVTQSPTHLIKTRGQQVTLRCSPKSGHDTVSWYQQALGQGPQFIFQYYEEEERQRGNFPDRFSGHQFPNYSSELNVNALLLGDSALYLCASSRRGIREKLFFGSGTQLSVL.

Points on this clone: The same CDR3 also results from other DNA sequences found in this sample. J is TRBJ1-2 and V is TRBV18, with 11 bases fitting TRBD1. The V segment lost 6 bases and the J segment 4 bases; nucleotides outside the gene matches: 4. The CDR3 is 14 residues long. Germline CDR1 reads KGHSH; CDR2 reads LQKENI. The CDR3 loop is CASSPGTGGYGYTF. The CDR3 nucleotides read TGTGCCAGCTCCCCCGGGACAGGGGGCTATGGCTACACCTTC.

The CDR3 protein is CASSPRGSLEQYF. DNA of the CDR3: TGTGCCAGCAGCCCTCGGGGGTCCCTCGAGCAGTACTTC. The gene calls are TRBV5-4 and TRBJ2-7, with D possibly being TRBD2 (6 bases). Germline assignment: CDR1 SGHNT and CDR2 YYREEE (reference sequence). The CDR3 length is 13 residues. V was shortened by 4 bases and J by 6 bases, with 14 bases between the two germline ends. Variable domain in full (rest from reference TRBV5-4 and TRBJ2-7): ETGVTQSPTHLIKTRGQQVTLRCSSQSGHNTVSWYQQALGQGPQFIFQYYREEENGRGNFPPRFSGLQFPNYSSELNVNALELDDSALYLCASSPRGSLEQYFGPGTRLTVT.

The chain has TRBV18 and TRBJ2-1, with a possible D match to TRBD2 (5 bases). V gave up 2 bases and J gave up 8 bases, with 10 bases separating them. CDR3 size: 13 residues. Germline-derived CDR1 and CDR2 are KGHSH and LQKENI. Here the CDR3 DNA reads TGTGCCAGCTCACCAAGAGGGCTTTATGAGCAGTTCTTC. Translated, it gives CASSPRGLYEQFF.

The chain carries TRBV19 and TRBJ2-2; D is perhaps TRBD1 (6 bases). Trimming took off 3 bases at V and 5 bases at J, with 13 bases between the two ends. From germline, CDR1 is LNHDA and CDR2 SQIVND (reference sequence). CDR3 length: 15 residues. CDR3 bases: TGTGCCAGTAGTATTACCGGCAGGGGAACCGGGGAGCTGTTTTTT. It specifies CASSITGRGTGELFF.

The chain is built from TRBV11-2 and TRBJ1-1, with 8 bases matching TRBD1. This CDR3 spans 19 amino acids. In germline, CDR1 is SGHAT, CDR2 FQNNGV. The junction had 19 bases not matched to a gene; V was cut back by 1 base and J by 6 bases. CDR3 amino acids: CASSLVVTGVLNTKPEAFF. The CDR3 DNA sequence: TGTGCCAGCAGCTTAGTGGTGACAGGGGTACTAAACACTAAGCCTGAAGCTTTCTTT.